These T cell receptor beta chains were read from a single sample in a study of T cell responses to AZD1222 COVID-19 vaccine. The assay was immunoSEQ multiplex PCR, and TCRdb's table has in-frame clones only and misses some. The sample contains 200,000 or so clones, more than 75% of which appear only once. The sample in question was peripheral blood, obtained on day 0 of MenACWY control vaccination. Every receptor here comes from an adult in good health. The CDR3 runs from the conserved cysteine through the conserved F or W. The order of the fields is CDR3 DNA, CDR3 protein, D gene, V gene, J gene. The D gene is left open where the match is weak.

TGTGCCAGTAGTATAGTAATCGGGGCAGGGAATCAGCCCCAGCATTTT	CASSIVIGAGNQPQHF	NA	TRBV19	TRBJ1-5
TGCGCCAGCAGCAGCGGTCTAACCGGGGGTCAGGAAGAGACCCAGTACTTC	CASSSGLTGGQEETQYF	NA	TRBV4-1	TRBJ2-5
TGTGCCAGCAAGGAGGGTATGAACACTGAAGCTTTCTTT	CASKEGMNTEAFF	NA	TRBV3-1/TRBV3-2	TRBJ1-1
TGTGCCAGCAGTGAGAGACCGGGGGACGCCCACAATGAGCAGTTCTTC	CASSERPGDAHNEQFF	NA	TRBV6-1	TRBJ2-1
TGTGCCAGCAGCTTCTTTTCCACAGATACGCAGTATTTT	CASSFFSTDTQYF	NA	TRBV5-4	TRBJ2-3
TGTGCCTGGAGTGTAACTGGGGGGAGCATTCAGCCCCAGCATTTT	CAWSVTGGSIQPQHF	NA	TRBV30	TRBJ1-5
TGTGCCAGCAGTTCCCCCGTAAGGTCGGCCGCCGGGGAGCTGTTTTTT	CASSSPVRSAAGELFF	NA	TRBV6-2/TRBV6-3	TRBJ2-2
TGTGCCAGCAGCGTTGACAGGGGACGGACTGAAGCTTTCTTT	CASSVDRGRTEAFF	TRBD1	TRBV5-5	TRBJ1-1
TGTGCCAGCTCACCTCCTCCGGGCAATGAGCAGTTCTTC	CASSPPPGNEQFF	NA	TRBV18	TRBJ2-1
TGTGCCAGCAGCTCGCTACCCGGGGACTACACCTTC	CASSSLPGDYTF	NA	TRBV5-4	TRBJ1-2